This T cell receptor (beta chain) emerged from a study of T cell responses to AZD1222 COVID-19 vaccine. V shed 6 bases and J shed 0 bases, with 13 bases lying between them. The CDR3 loop spans 15 amino acids. Germline V gene data show CDR1 as MNHEY and CDR2 as SVGAGI. Clones were read by immunoSEQ multiplex PCR, and TCRdb kept only the in-frame ones, dropping some. The sample records 100,000 to 120,000 clones, roughly 87% being singletons. Notes on this clone: Its antigen remains unknown.

Overall study findings and caveats: All repertoire sampling was performed exclusively after the peak T cell response. White British donors predominated, females outnumbered males, and clonal diversity was possibly underestimated.

Sequencing was performed on peripheral blood, taken on day 0 of AZD1222 vaccination. The chain couples TRBV6-5 to TRBJ2-3, with D uncertain. The receptor was isolated from an adult in good health. DNA for the CDR3: TGTGCCAGCAGACGAGGACCCCTTAGCACAGATACGCAGTATTTT. Translation: CASRRGPLSTDTQYF.